The 21 T cell receptor beta chains below come from one sample, sequenced in a study of control samples from healthy donors and cancer patients. Here immunoSEQ multiplex PCR was the method, and the copy in TCRdb shows in-frame clones only, minus some. The sample totals some 190,000 clones. The sample was blood. Every receptor here comes from a woman under 40 in good health.

The chain employs TRBV3-1 (or the pseudogene TRBV3-2) and TRBJ2-2; no clear D gene. The CDR3 covers 12 residues. V dropped 1 base and J dropped 7 bases, with 4 bases sitting between them. Germline CDR1 LGHDT, CDR2 YNNKEL (reference sequence). Written as DNA, the CDR3 is TGTGCCAGCAGCCAAGGGGTCGGGGAGCTGTTTTTT. Translating it yields CASSQGVGELFF.

The chain couples TRBV14 to TRBJ2-5, with unresolved D. Germline V lookup: CDR1 SGHDN, CDR2 FVKESK. Trimming cost V 1 base and J 4 bases, with 7 bases left between them. CDR3 size: 13 residues. The CDR3 reads CASSQGLRETQYF. For the CDR3, the DNA is TGTGCCAGCAGCCAAGGGCTAAGAGAGACCCAGTACTTC.

The chain has TRBV7-9 and TRBJ1-2, with D perhaps TRBD1 (5 bases). The CDR3 runs to 13 residues. V was cut by 1 base and J by 4 bases, with 7 bases left in between. Germline V gene sequence: CDR1 SEHNR, CDR2 FQNEAQ (reference sequence). The CDR3 loop is CASSLVGGYGYTF. The CDR3 DNA sequence: TGTGCCAGCAGCTTAGTGGGGGGCTATGGCTACACCTTC.

The rearrangement links TRBV6-4 to TRBJ2-1; 7 nucleotides align to TRBD1. Germline V lookup: CDR1 MRHNA, CDR2 SNTAGT. Unmatched junction bases numbered 6, after V lost 2 bases and J lost 2 bases. The CDR3 covers 16 residues. CDR3 in amino acids: CASSDTSGQPYNEQFF. DNA for the CDR3: TGTGCCAGCAGTGACACCTCGGGACAGCCCTACAATGAGCAGTTCTTC.

The J gene is TRBJ2-5, the V gene TRBV5-1; D might be TRBD1 or TRBD2, each matching 7 bases. CDR1 is SGHRS, CDR2 YFSETQ, per germline. Trimming took off 4 bases at V and 5 bases at J, with 12 bases between the two ends. The CDR3 consists of 13 residues. The CDR3 protein is CASSSGTEETQYF. CDR3 nucleotide sequence: TGCGCCAGCAGCAGCGGGACAGAGGAGACCCAGTACTTC.

The chain links TRBV4-2 to TRBJ2-5; 11 bases line up with TRBD2. CDR3 length: 16 amino acids. V gave up 0 bases and J gave up 14 bases; unmatched junction bases: 14. Germline V CDR1 and CDR2: LGHNA, YNFKEQ. The CDR3 sequence is CASSQEEELAGGRTYF. Written as DNA, the CDR3 is TGTGCCAGCAGCCAAGAGGAGGAGCTAGCGGGGGGCAGAACCTACTTC.

The rearrangement links TRBV19 to TRBJ1-5; possibly TRBD1 for D (6 bases). The ends were cut back, 7 bases at V and 4 bases at J, with 17 bases in the middle. The CDR3 totals 15 residues. The germline V gene has CDR1 LNHDA and CDR2 SQIVND (reference sequence). DNA of the CDR3: TGTGCCAGTACCCAAACAGGGATTTATAATCAGCCCCAGCATTTT. Its protein is CASTQTGIYNQPQHF.

The rearrangement joins TRBV18 to TRBJ1-6; 8 bases match TRBD1. Trimming cost V 6 bases and J 7 bases; bases outside gene matches: 14. Germline CDR1 is KGHSH and CDR2 is LQKENI. The CDR3 totals 17 residues. In DNA, the CDR3 is TGTGCCAGCTCGCGGACAGGGCCACCCCTTGGCAATTCACCCCTCCACTTT. Encoded protein: CASSRTGPPLGNSPLHF.

The CDR3 region is CASSSRTGEKLFF. The CDR3 region has the DNA TGTGCCAGCAGCTCCCGGACTGGGGAAAAACTGTTTTTT. The gene calls are TRBV11-2 and TRBJ1-4; D gene uncertain. The CDR3 has 13 amino acids. Germline V gives CDR1 SGHAT, CDR2 FQNNGV. V was clipped by 4 bases and J by 8 bases, with 11 bases between them.

The rearrangement uses TRBV27 and TRBJ2-1, with D tentatively TRBD1 or TRBD2 (5 bases each). The germline V gene encodes CDR1 MNHEY and CDR2 SMNVEV (reference sequence). The length of the CDR3 is 17 residues. Trimming shortened V by 6 bases and J by 0 bases, and 18 bases separated the two germline ends. CDR3 nucleotide sequence: TGTGCCAGCAGAAAGAATCGGGACGGACGCTCCTACAATGAGCAGTTCTTC. This translates into CASRKNRDGRSYNEQFF.

V gene TRBV30 combines with J gene TRBJ1-5; the D gene is possibly TRBD1 (5 bases). Per germline, CDR1 GTSNPN and CDR2 SVGIG (reference sequence). The CDR3 covers 14 residues. V lost 0 bases and J lost 2, with 8 bases in between. The CDR3 protein is CAWSVQGGNQPQHF. In nucleotides, the CDR3 is TGTGCCTGGAGTGTGCAGGGAGGCAATCAGCCCCAGCATTTT.

This chain connects TRBV6-5 to TRBJ2-7; perhaps TRBD1 as D (7 bases). The germline V and J ends were trimmed by 2 bases and 7 bases, with 12 bases remaining between them. This CDR3 comprises 13 residues. Looked up from germline, CDR1 is MNHEY and CDR2 is SVGAGI. CDR3 in DNA: TGTGCCAGCAGTTACGGAGGGACAGATGAGCAGTACTTC. Protein: CASSYGGTDEQYF.

The rearrangement uses TRBV6-6 and TRBJ1-5, with TRBD1 as a possible D gene (5 bases). This CDR3 is built from 14 residues. With 5 bases removed from V and 0 bases from J, the gap between germline ends came to 8 bases. Looked up from germline, CDR1 is MNHNY and CDR2 is SVGAGI (reference sequence). CDR3 protein: CASSPTDSNQPQHF. The CDR3 DNA follows: TGTGCCAGCAGTCCGACAGATAGCAATCAGCCCCAGCATTTT.

V gene TRBV6-1 combines with J gene TRBJ1-2; 7 nucleotides match TRBD1. CDR1 is MNHNS, CDR2 SASEGT, per germline. V was clipped by 1 base and J by 13 bases; unmatched bases: 9. The CDR3 is 13 residues long. The CDR3, as DNA: TGTGCCAGCAGTGAAGTTAACAGGGGCAGGGGCACCTTC. Its protein product is CASSEVNRGRGTF.

This rearrangement joins TRBV6-5 to TRBJ2-1; 8 bases match TRBD1. The J segment lost 7 bases and the V segment lost 2 bases, leaving 7 bases of the junction unmatched. From germline, CDR1 is MNHEY and CDR2 SVGAGI. This CDR3 has 15 residues. In DNA form, the CDR3 reads TGTGCCAGCAGTTACGACAGGGGTGGGTCTAATGAGCAGTTCTTC. Residues: CASSYDRGGSNEQFF.

The chain joins TRBV28 to TRBJ2-1, with D possibly being TRBD2 (5 bases). V was pared by 5 bases and J by 0 bases, with 11 bases between. Germline V CDR1 and CDR2: MDHEN, SYDVKM. The CDR3 is 15 residues long. The CDR3 is CASSTSRVSYNEQFF. The CDR3 DNA is TGTGCCAGCAGTACTAGTCGTGTCTCCTACAATGAGCAGTTCTTC.

This chain links TRBV11-1 with TRBJ2-7; D remains unclear. V lost 3 bases, J lost 3 bases, and 3 bases lay in between. CDR1 and CDR2 from the germline V gene are SGHAT and FQDESV (reference sequence). The CDR3 extends over 11 amino acids. Written as DNA, the CDR3 is TGTGCCAGCAGCTTCCGCTACGAGCAGTACTTC. Translation: CASSFRYEQYF.

The genes are TRBV24-1 and TRBJ2-1; no reliable D call. The CDR3 extends over 12 amino acids. The germline CDR1 and CDR2 sequences are KGHDR and SFDVKD. Deletions cut 4 bases from V and 9 bases from J, with 9 bases between. This CDR3 reads CATSDPVGEQFF. CDR3 in DNA: TGTGCCACCAGTGACCCGGTTGGTGAGCAGTTCTTC.

V is TRBV5-5 and J is TRBJ2-7; TRBD1 matches at 9 bases. CDR3 length: 14 residues. V gave up 2 bases and J gave up 1 base; unmatched junction bases: 1. Germline V gene lookup returns CDR1 SGHKS and CDR2 YYEKEE (reference sequence). The CDR3 reads CASSFGQGSYEQYF. The CDR3 DNA sequence: TGTGCCAGCAGCTTCGGACAGGGGTCCTACGAGCAGTACTTC.

The chain carries TRBV6-6 and TRBJ2-7; maybe TRBD1 (5 bases). Trimming cost V 7 bases and J 4 bases, with 8 bases left between them. Germline V lookup: CDR1 MNHNY, CDR2 SVGAGI (reference sequence). This CDR3 is 11 amino acids long. CDR3 protein: CASTTDYEQYF. The CDR3 DNA follows: TGTGCCAGCACGACAGATTACGAGCAGTACTTC.

The CDR3 protein is CASAPTTNYGYTF. CDR3 sequence (DNA): TGTGCTAGTGCCCCCACAACTAACTATGGCTACACCTTC. The chain has TRBV12-5 and TRBJ1-2; D is unclear. In germline, CDR1 is LGHNT, CDR2 FRNRAP. The V and J ends lost 7 bases and 0 bases respectively, with 9 bases between them. This CDR3 region has 13 residues. Drawing the rest from reference TRBV12-5 and TRBJ1-2, the complete variable domain is DARVTQTPRHKVTEMGQEVTMRCQPILGHNTVFWYRQTMMQGLELLAYFRNRAPLDDSGMPKDRFSAEMPDATLATLKIQPSEPRDSAVYFCASAPTTNYGYTFGSGTRLTVV.